This note documents a single T cell receptor beta chain sequence. The data stem from a study of CD8 T cells in ankylosing spondylitis. TCRdb redid the calling of the 5' RACE reads with MiXCR, one entry per CDR3 protein. The table lists hundreds of thousands of distinct CDR3 sequences, about 20% of them singletons. The V segment lost 11 bases and the J segment 0 bases; nucleotides outside the gene matches: 5. The CDR3 covers 13 residues. Looked up from germline, CDR1 is SGHTA and CDR2 is FQGNSA. This receptor was taken from a male donor with ankylosing spondylitis or in good health (not recorded which). This chain joins TRBV7-2 and TRBJ2-7, with 9 bases identical to TRBD1. Sequencing input: blood, either unsorted or a sorted T cell fraction (not recorded which). The CDR3 region has the DNA TGTGCCCGTCGGGGACAGGGCTCCTACGAGCAGTACTTC. It encodes CARRGQGSYEQYF.